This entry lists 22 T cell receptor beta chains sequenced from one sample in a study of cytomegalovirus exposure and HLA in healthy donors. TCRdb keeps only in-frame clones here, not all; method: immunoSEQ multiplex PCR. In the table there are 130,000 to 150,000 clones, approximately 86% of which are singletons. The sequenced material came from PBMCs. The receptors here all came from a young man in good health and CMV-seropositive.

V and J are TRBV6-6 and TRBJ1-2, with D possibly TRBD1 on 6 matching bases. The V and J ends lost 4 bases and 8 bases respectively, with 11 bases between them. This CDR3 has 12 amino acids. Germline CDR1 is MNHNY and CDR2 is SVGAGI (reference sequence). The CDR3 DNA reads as TGTGCCAGCAGTTCAGGGGAGTGGGGCTACACCTTC. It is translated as CASSSGEWGYTF.

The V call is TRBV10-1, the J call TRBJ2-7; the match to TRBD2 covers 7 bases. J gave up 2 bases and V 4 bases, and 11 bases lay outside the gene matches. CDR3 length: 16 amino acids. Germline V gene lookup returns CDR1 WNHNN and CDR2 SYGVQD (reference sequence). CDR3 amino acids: CASSVTTGGRPYEQYF. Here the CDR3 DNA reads TGCGCCAGCAGTGTAACTACCGGCGGGAGACCCTACGAGCAGTACTTC.

This chain's CDR3 is CATSRTPIYEQYF. The DNA for the CDR3 is TGTGCCACCAGCAGAACTCCCATCTACGAGCAGTACTTC. The V and J genes are TRBV15 and TRBJ2-7, with no clear D. The germline V gene encodes CDR1 LNHNV and CDR2 YYDKDF (reference sequence). This CDR3 spans 13 amino acids. V shed 2 bases and J shed 3 bases, with 8 bases lying between them.

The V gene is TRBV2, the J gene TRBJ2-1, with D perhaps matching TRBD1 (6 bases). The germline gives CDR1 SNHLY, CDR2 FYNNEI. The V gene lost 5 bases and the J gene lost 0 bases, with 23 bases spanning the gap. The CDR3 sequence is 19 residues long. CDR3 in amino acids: CASSTSQGGDTSSYNEQFF. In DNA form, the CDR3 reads TGTGCCAGCAGTACCTCCCAAGGTGGGGACACGAGCTCCTACAATGAGCAGTTCTTC. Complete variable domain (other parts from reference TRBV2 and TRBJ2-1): EPEVTQTPSHQVTQMGQEVILRCVPISNHLYFYWYRQILGQKVEFLVSFYNNEISEKSEIFDDQFSVERPDGSNFTLKIRSTKLEDSAMYFCASSTSQGGDTSSYNEQFFGPGTRLTVL.

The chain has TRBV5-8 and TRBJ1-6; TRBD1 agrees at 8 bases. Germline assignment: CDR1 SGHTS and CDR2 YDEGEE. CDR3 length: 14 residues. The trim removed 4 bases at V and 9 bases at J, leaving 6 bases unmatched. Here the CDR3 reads CASSTDRVRSPLHF. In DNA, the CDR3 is TGTGCCAGCAGCACGGACAGGGTTCGTTCACCCCTCCACTTT.

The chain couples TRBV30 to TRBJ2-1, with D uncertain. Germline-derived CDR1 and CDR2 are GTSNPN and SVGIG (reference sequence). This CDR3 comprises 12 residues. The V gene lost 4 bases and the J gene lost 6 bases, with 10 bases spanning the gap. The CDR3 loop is CAWNYGSNEQFF. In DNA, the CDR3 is TGTGCCTGGAACTACGGCAGCAATGAGCAGTTCTTC.

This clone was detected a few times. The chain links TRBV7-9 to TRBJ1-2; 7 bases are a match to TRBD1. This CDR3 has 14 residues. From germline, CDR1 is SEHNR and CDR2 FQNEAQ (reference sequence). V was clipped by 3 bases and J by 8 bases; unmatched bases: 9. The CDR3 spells CASSFGQARSGYTF. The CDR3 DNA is TGTGCCAGCAGCTTCGGACAGGCCCGGAGCGGCTACACCTTC. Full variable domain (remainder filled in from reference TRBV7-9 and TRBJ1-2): DTGVSQNPRHKITKRGQNVTFRCDPISEHNRLYWYRQTLGQGPEFLTYFQNEAQLEKSRLLSDRFSAERPKGSFSTLEIQRTEQGDSAMYLCASSFGQARSGYTFGSGTRLTVV.

CDR3 nucleotide sequence: TGTGCCAGCAGCCTATTTGGGAGCCCTGAAGCTTTCTTT. Amino acids: CASSLFGSPEAFF. V is TRBV6-1 and J is TRBJ1-1; D gene ambiguous. The CDR3 covers 13 residues. CDR1 and CDR2 (germline): MNHNS, SASEGT. V shed 6 bases and J shed 6 bases, with 14 bases lying between them.

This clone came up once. CDR3 bases: TGTGCCTGGAGTGGACTAGGACAGGGGATCTCTGGAAACACCATATATTTT. This translates into CAWSGLGQGISGNTIYF. The chain joins TRBV30 to TRBJ1-3, with 9 nucleotides matching TRBD1. CDR1 GTSNPN and CDR2 SVGIG come from the germline V gene (reference sequence). V gave up 1 base and J gave up 0 bases; unmatched junction bases: 7. CDR3 length: 17 residues.

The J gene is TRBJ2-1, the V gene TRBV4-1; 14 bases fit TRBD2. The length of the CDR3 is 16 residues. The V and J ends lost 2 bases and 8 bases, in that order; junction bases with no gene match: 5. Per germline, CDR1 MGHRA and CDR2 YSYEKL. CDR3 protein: CASSQLGLAGVYEQFF. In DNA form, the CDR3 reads TGCGCCAGCAGCCAACTGGGACTAGCGGGAGTCTATGAGCAGTTCTTC.

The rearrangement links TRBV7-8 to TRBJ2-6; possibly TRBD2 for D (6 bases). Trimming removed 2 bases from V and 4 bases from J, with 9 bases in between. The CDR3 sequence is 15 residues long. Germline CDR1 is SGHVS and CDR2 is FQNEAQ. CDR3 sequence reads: CASSLRELGANVLTF. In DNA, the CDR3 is TGTGCCAGCAGCTTACGGGAGCTCGGGGCCAACGTCCTGACTTTC. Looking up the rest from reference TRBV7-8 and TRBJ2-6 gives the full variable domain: GAGVSQSPRYKVAKRGQDVALRCDPISGHVSLFWYQQALGQGPEFLTYFQNEAQLDKSGLPSDRFFAERPEGSVSTLKIQRTQQEDSAVYLCASSLRELGANVLTFGAGSRLTVL.

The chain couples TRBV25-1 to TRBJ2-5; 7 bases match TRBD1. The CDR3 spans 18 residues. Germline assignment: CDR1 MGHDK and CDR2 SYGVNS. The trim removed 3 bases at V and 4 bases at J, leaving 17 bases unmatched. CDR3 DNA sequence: TGTGCCAGCAGTGAGGCAAACGAAATACAGGGGTTTGCAGAGACCCAGTACTTC. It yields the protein CASSEANEIQGFAETQYF.

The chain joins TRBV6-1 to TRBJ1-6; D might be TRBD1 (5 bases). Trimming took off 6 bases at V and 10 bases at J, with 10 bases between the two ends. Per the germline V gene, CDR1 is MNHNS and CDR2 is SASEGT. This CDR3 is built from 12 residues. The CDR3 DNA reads TGTGCCAGCAGATTGACAGAATCACCCCTCCACTTT. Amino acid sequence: CASRLTESPLHF.

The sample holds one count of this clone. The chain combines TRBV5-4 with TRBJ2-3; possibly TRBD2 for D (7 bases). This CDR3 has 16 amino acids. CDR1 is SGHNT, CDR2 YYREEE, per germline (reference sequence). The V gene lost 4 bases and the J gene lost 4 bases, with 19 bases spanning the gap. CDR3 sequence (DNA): TGTGCCAGCAGCCTTCGACGGGGGGCGGGCTCAGATACGCAGTATTTT. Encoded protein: CASSLRRGAGSDTQYF.

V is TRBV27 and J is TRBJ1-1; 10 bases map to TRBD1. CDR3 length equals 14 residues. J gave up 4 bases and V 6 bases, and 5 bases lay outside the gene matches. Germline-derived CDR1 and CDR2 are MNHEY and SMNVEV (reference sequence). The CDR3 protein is CASRDRGVGTEAFF. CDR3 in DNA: TGTGCCAGCAGGGACAGGGGGGTGGGCACTGAAGCTTTCTTT.

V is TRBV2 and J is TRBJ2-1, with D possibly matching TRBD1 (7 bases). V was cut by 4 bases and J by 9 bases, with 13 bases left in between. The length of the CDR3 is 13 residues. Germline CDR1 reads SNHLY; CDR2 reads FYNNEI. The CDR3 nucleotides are TGTGCCAGCAGTGTACTGGAGGGGGCTGAGCAGTTCTTC. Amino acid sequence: CASSVLEGAEQFF. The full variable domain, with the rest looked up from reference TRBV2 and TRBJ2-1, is EPEVTQTPSHQVTQMGQEVILRCVPISNHLYFYWYRQILGQKVEFLVSFYNNEISEKSEIFDDQFSVERPDGSNFTLKIRSTKLEDSAMYFCASSVLEGAEQFFGPGTRLTVL.

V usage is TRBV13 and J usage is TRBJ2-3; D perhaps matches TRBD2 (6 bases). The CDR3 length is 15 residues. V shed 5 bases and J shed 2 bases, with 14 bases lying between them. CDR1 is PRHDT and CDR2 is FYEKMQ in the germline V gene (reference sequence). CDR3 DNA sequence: TGTGCCAGCAGCCCAGGGAGGAGCCCCACAGATACGCAGTATTTT. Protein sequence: CASSPGRSPTDTQYF.

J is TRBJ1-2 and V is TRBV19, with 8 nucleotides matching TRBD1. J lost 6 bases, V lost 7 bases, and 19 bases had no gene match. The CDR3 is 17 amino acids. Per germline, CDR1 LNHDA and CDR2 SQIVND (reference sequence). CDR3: CASIGNRFGQGGDGYTF. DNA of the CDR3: TGTGCCAGTATTGGAAATAGATTTGGACAGGGAGGAGATGGCTACACCTTC.

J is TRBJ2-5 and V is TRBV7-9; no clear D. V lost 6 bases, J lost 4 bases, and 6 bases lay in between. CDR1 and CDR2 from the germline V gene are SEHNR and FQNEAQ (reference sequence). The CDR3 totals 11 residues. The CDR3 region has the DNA TGTGCCAGCAGTTTTAGAGAGACCCAGTACTTC. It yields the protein CASSFRETQYF. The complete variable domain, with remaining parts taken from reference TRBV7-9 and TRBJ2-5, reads DTGVSQNPRHKITKRGQNVTFRCDPISEHNRLYWYRQTLGQGPEFLTYFQNEAQLEKSRLLSDRFSAERPKGSFSTLEIQRTEQGDSAMYLCASSFRETQYFGPGTRLLVL.

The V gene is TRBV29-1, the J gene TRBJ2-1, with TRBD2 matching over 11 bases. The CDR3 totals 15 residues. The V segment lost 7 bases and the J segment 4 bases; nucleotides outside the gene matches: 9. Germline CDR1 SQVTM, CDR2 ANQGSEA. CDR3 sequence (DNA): TGCAGCGCCCGACCGGGACTAGCGGCTTACAATGAGCAGTTCTTC. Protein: CSARPGLAAYNEQFF.

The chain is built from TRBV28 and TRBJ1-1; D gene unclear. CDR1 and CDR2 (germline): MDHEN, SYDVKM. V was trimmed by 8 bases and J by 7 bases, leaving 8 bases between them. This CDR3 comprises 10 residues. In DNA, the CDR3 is TGTGCCAGCGGGCGATTTGAAGCTTTCTTT. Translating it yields CASGRFEAFF.

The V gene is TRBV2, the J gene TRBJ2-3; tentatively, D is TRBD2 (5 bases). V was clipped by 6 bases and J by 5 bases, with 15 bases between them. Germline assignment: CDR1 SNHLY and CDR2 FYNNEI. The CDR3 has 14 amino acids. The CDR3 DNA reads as TGTGCCAGCAGGGAGGAGAGGGAGAAAGATACGCAGTATTTT. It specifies CASREEREKDTQYF.